This TCR beta chain emerged from a study of blood T cell repertoires in COVID-19. The wider study: Collection of acute and convalescent COVID-19 samples took place in the United States, Italy and Spain. The analysed material was cDNA or gDNA that came from T cells, B-cell-depleted T cells, or PBMCs.

In the original analysis: Estimation of nucleated cell counts was performed using reference gene primer amplification. The table came from immunoSEQ multiplex PCR; TCRdb's copy has only in-frame clones and leaves some out. V and J calls plus clone size are reproduced from that table; the DNA served to infer D and trimming. The table lists roughly 120,000 clones, around 87% of them singletons. This CDR3 comprises 13 residues. The germline CDR1 and CDR2 sequences are MDHEN and SYDVKM. V was clipped by 7 bases and J by 6 bases, with 15 bases between them. The TCR was taken from a woman in her 70s with acute or convalescent COVID-19. Sequenced: peripheral blood. This chain uses TRBV28 with TRBJ1-2, with D possibly matching TRBD1 (5 bases). The CDR3 sequence: CASNRGIQNGYTF. In DNA, the CDR3 is TGTGCCAGCAACCGGGGGATTCAAAATGGCTACACCTTC.